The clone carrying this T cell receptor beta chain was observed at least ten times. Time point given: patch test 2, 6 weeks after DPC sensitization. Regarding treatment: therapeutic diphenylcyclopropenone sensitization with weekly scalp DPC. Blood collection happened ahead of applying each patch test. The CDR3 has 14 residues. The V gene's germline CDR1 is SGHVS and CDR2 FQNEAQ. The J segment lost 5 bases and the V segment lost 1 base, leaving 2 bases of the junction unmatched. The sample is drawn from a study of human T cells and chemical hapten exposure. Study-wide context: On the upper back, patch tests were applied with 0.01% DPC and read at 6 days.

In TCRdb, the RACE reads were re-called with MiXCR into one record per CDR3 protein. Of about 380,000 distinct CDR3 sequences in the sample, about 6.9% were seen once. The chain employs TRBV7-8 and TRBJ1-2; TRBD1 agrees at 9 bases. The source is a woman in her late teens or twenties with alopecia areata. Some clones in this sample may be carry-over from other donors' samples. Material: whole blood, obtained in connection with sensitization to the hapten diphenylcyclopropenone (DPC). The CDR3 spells CASSLVDRGYGYTF. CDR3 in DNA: TGTGCCAGCAGCTTAGTAGACAGGGGGTATGGCTACACCTTC.